Listed below are T cell receptor beta chains from one sample, sequenced in a study of post-analysis software for immune sequencing data. TCRdb called the PCR reads again in MiXCR, with one record for every CDR3 protein. Here the sample spans a few hundred thousand distinct CDR3 sequences, 30% to 45% being singletons. Sequencing was performed on blood. The origin of the receptors is a girl between 5 and 17 years old with multiple sclerosis. CDR3s include the opening cysteine and the closing phenylalanine or tryptophan. The D gene is left open where the match is weak. Clone size is stated in some rows and not others, as once, few, many or a class when expanded.

V gene: TRBV29-1
J gene: TRBJ1-2
D gene: .
clone size: many
CDR3 DNA: TGCAGCGTTGAACCAGGGGAGCGGGGCTACACCTTC
CDR3 protein: CSVEPGERGYTF

V gene: TRBV20-1
J gene: TRBJ1-1
D gene: .
clone size: few
CDR3 DNA: TGCAGTGCTAGAGCCTCGACAGGGAACACTGAAGCTTTCTTT
CDR3 protein: CSARASTGNTEAFF

V gene: TRBV4-1
J gene: TRBJ1-4
D gene: TRBD1
clone size: .
CDR3 DNA: TGCGCCAGCAGCCAAGATAGGACAGGTGGACCTAATGAAAAACTGTTTTTT
CDR3 protein: CASSQDRTGGPNEKLFF

V gene: TRBV5-1
J gene: TRBJ1-1
D gene: .
clone size: .
CDR3 DNA: TGCGCCAGCAGCAAGGACCTAAACACGAACACTGAAGCTTTCTTT
CDR3 protein: CASSKDLNTNTEAFF

V gene: TRBV5-1
J gene: TRBJ1-1
D gene: TRBD1
clone size: .
CDR3 DNA: TGCGCCAGCAGCTCCTGGGACAGCTCGAACACTGAAGCTTTCTTT
CDR3 protein: CASSSWDSSNTEAFF

V gene: TRBV3-1
J gene: TRBJ1-2
D gene: TRBD1
clone size: .
CDR3 DNA: TGTGCCAGCAGCCAGGGACAGCTTGTCGGCTACACCTTC
CDR3 protein: CASSQGQLVGYTF

V gene: TRBV9
J gene: TRBJ1-6
D gene: .
clone size: many
CDR3 DNA: TGTGCCAGCAGCGTAAAGATACGGGACTCTAGCGGTCCGAGCTCCTATAATTCACCCCTCCACTTT
CDR3 protein: CASSVKIRDSSGPSSYNSPLHF

V gene: TRBV28
J gene: TRBJ1-1
D gene: .
clone size: .
CDR3 DNA: TGTGCCAGCAGTTTAAGGAGAAACACTGAAGCTTTCTTT
CDR3 protein: CASSLRRNTEAFF

V gene: TRBV20-1
J gene: TRBJ2-5
D gene: TRBD1
clone size: .
CDR3 DNA: TGCAGTGCTAGAGGGGACAGGGAGTACCAAGAGACCCAGTACTTC
CDR3 protein: CSARGDREYQETQYF

V gene: TRBV24-1
J gene: TRBJ2-1
D gene: .
clone size: few
CDR3 DNA: TGTGCCACCGAACGGGGGAATGAGCAGTTCTTC
CDR3 protein: CATERGNEQFF

V gene: TRBV20-1
J gene: TRBJ1-1
D gene: TRBD1
clone size: many
CDR3 DNA: TGCAGTGCTAGAGCAGGGGGCGGCACTGAAGCTTTCTTT
CDR3 protein: CSARAGGGTEAFF

V gene: TRBV20-1
J gene: TRBJ2-5
D gene: TRBD2
clone size: .
CDR3 DNA: TGCAGTGCCATTAGACTAGCGGGAGTGGAGACCCAGTACTTC
CDR3 protein: CSAIRLAGVETQYF

V gene: TRBV24-1
J gene: TRBJ1-2
D gene: .
clone size: .
CDR3 DNA: TGTGCCACCAGTGATTCAAGGCGGGGCAAAGAGAGGGACTATGGCTACACCTTC
CDR3 protein: CATSDSRRGKERDYGYTF

V gene: TRBV9
J gene: TRBJ2-5
D gene: TRBD1
clone size: many
CDR3 DNA: TGTGCCAGCAGCGAGGGGGCAGGGAACCAAGAGACCCAGTACTTC
CDR3 protein: CASSEGAGNQETQYF

V gene: TRBV20-1
J gene: TRBJ2-5
D gene: TRBD2
clone size: many
CDR3 DNA: TGCAGTGCTAGAAAGGCGGGGGGAGCGACCCAGTACTTC
CDR3 protein: CSARKAGGATQYF

V gene: TRBV14
J gene: TRBJ2-5
D gene: TRBD2
clone size: few
CDR3 DNA: TGTGCCAGCAGTCCTTTGACTAGCGGGGGTGAGACCCAGTACTTC
CDR3 protein: CASSPLTSGGETQYF

V gene: TRBV29-1
J gene: TRBJ1-1
D gene: .
clone size: many
CDR3 DNA: TGCAGCGGTGGGACACCCGAATCCCCGAACACTGAAGCTTTCTTT
CDR3 protein: CSGGTPESPNTEAFF

V gene: TRBV11-2
J gene: TRBJ2-1
D gene: .
clone size: many
CDR3 DNA: TGTGCCAGCAGCTTAGGGGCTCGGACTCAGTTCTTC
CDR3 protein: CASSLGARTQFF

V gene: TRBV4-1
J gene: TRBJ1-6
D gene: .
clone size: many
CDR3 DNA: TGCGCCAGCAGCGAGAGGGCTTCCTATAATTCACCCCTCCACTTT
CDR3 protein: CASSERASYNSPLHF

V gene: TRBV7-3
J gene: TRBJ2-1
D gene: TRBD1
clone size: once
CDR3 DNA: TGTGCCAGAGCGGTGGTGGGACAGGGCTACAATGAGCAGTTCTTC
CDR3 protein: CARAVVGQGYNEQFF

V gene: TRBV10-3
J gene: TRBJ2-5
D gene: .
clone size: .
CDR3 DNA: TGTGCCATGGGGAGGGGGGACGGACAAACGAATGAGCAGTACTTC
CDR3 protein: CAMGRGDGQTNEQYF

V gene: TRBV5-1
J gene: TRBJ2-3
D gene: .
clone size: .
CDR3 DNA: TGCGCCAGCAGCGCGGGACAAGATGCGGATACGCAGTATTTT
CDR3 protein: CASSAGQDADTQYF

V gene: TRBV20-1
J gene: TRBJ1-4
D gene: .
clone size: many
CDR3 DNA: TGCAGTGCTAGAGATACGTCCTACGGGTTTTTT
CDR3 protein: CSARDTSYGFF

V gene: TRBV7-2
J gene: TRBJ2-7
D gene: .
clone size: .
CDR3 DNA: TGTGCCAGCAGCCATGGGGACTGGCCCTACGAGCAGTACTTC
CDR3 protein: CASSHGDWPYEQYF

V gene: TRBV5-1
J gene: TRBJ2-4
D gene: .
clone size: .
CDR3 DNA: TGCGCCAGCAGCTTAAGGTGGCTGGACATTCAGTACTTC
CDR3 protein: CASSLRWLDIQYF

V gene: TRBV27
J gene: TRBJ2-1
D gene: .
clone size: many
CDR3 DNA: TGTGCCAGCAGTTTAGGCCCTCGGGGCGATGAGCAGTTCTTC
CDR3 protein: CASSLGPRGDEQFF

V gene: TRBV4-2
J gene: TRBJ2-7
D gene: .
clone size: .
CDR3 DNA: TGTGCCAGCAGCCCCCGTGGAGCGGAGCCCTACGAGCAGTACTTC
CDR3 protein: CASSPRGAEPYEQYF

V gene: TRBV20-1
J gene: TRBJ2-3
D gene: .
clone size: .
CDR3 DNA: TGCAGTGCCCCTATGATTGGGTATACGCAGTATTTT
CDR3 protein: CSAPMIGYTQYF

V gene: TRBV9
J gene: TRBJ2-6
D gene: .
clone size: many
CDR3 DNA: TGTGCCAGCAGCGTTGCAGTTACCGGAGGGGCCAACGTCCTGACTTTC
CDR3 protein: CASSVAVTGGANVLTF